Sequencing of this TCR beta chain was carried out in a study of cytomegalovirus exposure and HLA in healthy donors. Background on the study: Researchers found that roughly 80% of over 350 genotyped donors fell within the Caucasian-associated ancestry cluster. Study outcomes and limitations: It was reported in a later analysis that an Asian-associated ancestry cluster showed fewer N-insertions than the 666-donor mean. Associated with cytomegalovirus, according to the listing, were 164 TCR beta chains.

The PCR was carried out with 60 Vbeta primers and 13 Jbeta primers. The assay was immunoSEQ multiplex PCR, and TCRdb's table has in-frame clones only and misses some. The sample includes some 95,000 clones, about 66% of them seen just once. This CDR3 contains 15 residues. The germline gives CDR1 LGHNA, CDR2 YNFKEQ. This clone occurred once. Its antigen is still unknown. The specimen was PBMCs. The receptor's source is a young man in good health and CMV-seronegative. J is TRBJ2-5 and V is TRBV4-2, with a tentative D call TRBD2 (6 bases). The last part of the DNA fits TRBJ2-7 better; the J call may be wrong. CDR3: CASSQGRDFNYEQYF. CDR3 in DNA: TGTGCCAGCAGCCAAGGTCGGGACTTCAACTACGAGCAGTACTTC.